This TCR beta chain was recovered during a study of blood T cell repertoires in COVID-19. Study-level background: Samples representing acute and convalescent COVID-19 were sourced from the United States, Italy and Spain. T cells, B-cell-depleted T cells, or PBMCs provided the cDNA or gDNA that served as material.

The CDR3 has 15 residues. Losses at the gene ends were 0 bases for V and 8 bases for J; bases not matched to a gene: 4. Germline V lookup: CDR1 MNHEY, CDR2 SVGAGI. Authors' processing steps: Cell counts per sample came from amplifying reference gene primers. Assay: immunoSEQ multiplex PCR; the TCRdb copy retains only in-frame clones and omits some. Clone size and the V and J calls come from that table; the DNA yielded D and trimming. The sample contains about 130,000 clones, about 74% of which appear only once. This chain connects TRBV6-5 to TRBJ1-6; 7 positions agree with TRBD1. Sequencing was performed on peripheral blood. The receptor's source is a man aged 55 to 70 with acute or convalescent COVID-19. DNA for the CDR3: TGTGCCAGCAGTTACTCGTGGGACAGTTATTCACCCCTCCACTTT. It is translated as CASSYSWDSYSPLHF.